This record covers a single TCR beta chain. Only in-frame clones appear in the TCRdb table, and some are missing; sequencing was by immunoSEQ multiplex PCR. This sample has more than 80,000 clones; around 88% occur once, and the top ten carry around 16%. The data are from a study of blood T cell repertoires in COVID-19. The V and J ends lost 4 bases and 3 bases respectively, with 13 bases between them. This CDR3 comprises 14 residues. Germline CDR1 SQVTM, CDR2 ANQGSEA. The rearrangement links TRBV29-1 to TRBJ2-1; D is uncertain. This TCR derives from a woman aged 55-69 years with COVID-19, enrolled during active disease. Sequenced input: peripheral blood. In DNA form, the CDR3 reads TGCAGCGTTGGAGGCCAGACCATCTACAATGAGCAGTTCTTC. Translation gives CSVGGQTIYNEQFF.